The source of this T cell receptor beta chain is a study of T cell responses to AZD1222 COVID-19 vaccine. Data came from immunoSEQ multiplex PCR; TCRdb stores just in-frame clones and leaves some out. The sample carries 150,000 to 200,000 clones, more than 85% recorded once. This CDR3 is built from 13 residues. The junction had 9 bases not matched to a gene; V was cut back by 8 bases and J by 10 bases. Per the germline V gene, CDR1 is MDHEN and CDR2 is SYDVKM. This chain links TRBV28 with TRBJ1-1; the match to TRBD1 covers 11 bases. The receptor's source is an adult in good health. Sequencing used peripheral blood, obtained on day 0 of AZD1222 vaccination. The CDR3 protein is CASGRTGGLGAFF. Here the CDR3 DNA reads TGTGCCAGCGGAAGGACAGGGGGCCTCGGAGCTTTCTTT.